This T cell receptor beta chain is from a study of T cell responses to AZD1222 COVID-19 vaccine. General observations from the study: At baseline, just a handful of AZD1222 recipients tested seropositive. Repertoire sampling happened only post peak T cell response. Spike-specific TCR depth and breadth grew after two AZD1222 doses.

Germline V gives CDR1 SGHDN, CDR2 FVKESK. CDR3 length equals 18 residues. The V gene end was trimmed by 4 bases and the J gene end by 4 bases; junction bases not matched to a gene: 11. Points on this clone: The antigen remains undetermined.

Only in-frame clones appear in the TCRdb table, and some are missing; sequencing was by immunoSEQ multiplex PCR. The sample shows approximately 140,000 clones, about nine tenths of them seen only once. This chain links TRBV14 with TRBJ1-4, with 11 nucleotides matching TRBD1. The receptor's source is an adult who received the AZD1222 COVID-19 vaccine. The source material was peripheral blood, sampled 28 days after the second AZD1222 dose. The CDR3, as DNA: TGTGCCAGCAGCCTAACCGGGACAGGGGGAACATATAATGAAAAACTGTTTTTT. It encodes CASSLTGTGGTYNEKLFF.